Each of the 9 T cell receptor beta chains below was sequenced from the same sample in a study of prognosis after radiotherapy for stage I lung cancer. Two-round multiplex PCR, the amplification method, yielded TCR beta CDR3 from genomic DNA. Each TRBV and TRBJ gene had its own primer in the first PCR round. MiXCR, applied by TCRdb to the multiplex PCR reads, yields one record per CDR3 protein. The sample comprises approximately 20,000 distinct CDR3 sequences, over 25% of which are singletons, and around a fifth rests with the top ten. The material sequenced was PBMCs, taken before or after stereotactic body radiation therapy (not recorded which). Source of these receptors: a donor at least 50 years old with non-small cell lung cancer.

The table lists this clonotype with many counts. The CDR3 region is CASNRGGSNQPQHF. CDR3 bases: TGTGCCAGCAATCGGGGTGGTAGCAATCAGCCCCAGCATTTT. This rearrangement joins TRBV6-2 or TRBV6-3 to TRBJ1-5; D is unclear. In germline, CDR1 is MNHEY, CDR2 SVGEGT. V lost 7 bases and J lost 0, with 10 bases in between. CDR3 size: 14 residues.

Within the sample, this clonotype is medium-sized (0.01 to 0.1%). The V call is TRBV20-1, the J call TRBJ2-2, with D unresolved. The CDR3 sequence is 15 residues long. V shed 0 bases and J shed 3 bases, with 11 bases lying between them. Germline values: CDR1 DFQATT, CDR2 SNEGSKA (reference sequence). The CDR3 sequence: CSARDTELDTGELFF. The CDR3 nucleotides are TGCAGTGCTAGAGATACAGAATTGGACACCGGGGAGCTGTTTTTT.

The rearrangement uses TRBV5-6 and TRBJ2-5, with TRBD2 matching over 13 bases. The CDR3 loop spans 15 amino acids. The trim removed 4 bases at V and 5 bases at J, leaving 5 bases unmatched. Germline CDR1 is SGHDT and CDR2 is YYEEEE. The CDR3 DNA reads TGTGCCAGCAGCATAGGACTAGCGGGAGTTGAGACCCAGTACTTC. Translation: CASSIGLAGVETQYF. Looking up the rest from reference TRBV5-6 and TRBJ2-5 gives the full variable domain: DAGVTQSPTHLIKTRGQQVTLRCSPKSGHDTVSWYQQALGQGPQFIFQYYEEEERQRGNFPDRFSGHQFPNYSSELNVNALLLGDSALYLCASSIGLAGVETQYFGPGTRLLVL.

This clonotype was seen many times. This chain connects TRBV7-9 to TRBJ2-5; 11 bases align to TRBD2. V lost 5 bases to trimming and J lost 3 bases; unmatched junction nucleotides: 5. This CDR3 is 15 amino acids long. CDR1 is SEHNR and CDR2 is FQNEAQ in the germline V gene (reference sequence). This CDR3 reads CASSETTSGKETQYF. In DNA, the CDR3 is TGTGCCAGCAGCGAAACGACTAGCGGGAAAGAGACCCAGTACTTC.

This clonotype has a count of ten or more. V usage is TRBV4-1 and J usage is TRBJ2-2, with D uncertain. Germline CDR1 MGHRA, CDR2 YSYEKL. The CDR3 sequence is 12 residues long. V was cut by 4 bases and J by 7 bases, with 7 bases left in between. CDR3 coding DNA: TGCGCCAGCAGCCTAGAAGTCGGGGAGCTGTTTTTT. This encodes CASSLEVGELFF.

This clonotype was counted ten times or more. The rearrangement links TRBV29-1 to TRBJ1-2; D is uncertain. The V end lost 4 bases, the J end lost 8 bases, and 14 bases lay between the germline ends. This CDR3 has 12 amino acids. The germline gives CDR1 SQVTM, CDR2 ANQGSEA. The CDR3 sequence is CSVASLREGYTF. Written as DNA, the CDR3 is TGCAGCGTTGCATCCCTCCGAGAGGGCTACACCTTC.

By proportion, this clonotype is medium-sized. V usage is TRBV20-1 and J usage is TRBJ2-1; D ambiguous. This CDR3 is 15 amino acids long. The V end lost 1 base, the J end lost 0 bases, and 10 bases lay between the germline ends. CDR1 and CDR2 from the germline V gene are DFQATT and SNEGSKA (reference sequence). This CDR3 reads CSARVGGSSYNEQFF. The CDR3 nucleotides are TGCAGTGCTAGAGTAGGTGGTAGCTCCTACAATGAGCAGTTCTTC.

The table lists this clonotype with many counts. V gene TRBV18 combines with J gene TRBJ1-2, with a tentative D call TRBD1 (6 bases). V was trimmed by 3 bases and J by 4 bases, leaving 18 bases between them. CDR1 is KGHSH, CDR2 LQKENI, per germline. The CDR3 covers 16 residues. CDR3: CASSPLQGAEGYGYTF. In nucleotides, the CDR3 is TGTGCCAGCTCACCGCTACAGGGCGCCGAGGGCTATGGCTACACCTTC.

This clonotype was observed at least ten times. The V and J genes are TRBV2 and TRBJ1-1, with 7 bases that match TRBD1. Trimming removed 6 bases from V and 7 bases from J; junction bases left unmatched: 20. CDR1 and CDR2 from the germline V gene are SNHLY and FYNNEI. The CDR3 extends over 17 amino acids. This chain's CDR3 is CASRDPWDSVLPFEAFF. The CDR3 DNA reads TGTGCCAGCAGAGACCCTTGGGACAGCGTCCTACCTTTTGAAGCTTTCTTT.